This T cell receptor (beta chain) appears in the sequencing data of a study of shared clonotypes between healthy human individuals. Study-level results: A handful of donors shared about 4.5% of their naive CD4 clonotypes.

The CDR3 is 15 amino acids. Trimming took 1 base from V and 2 from J, leaving 9 bases between them. CDR1 and CDR2 from the germline V gene are SGDLS and YYNGEE. As to this clone: Its antigen is not identified.

Some clones are missing from TCRdb's copy, which holds only in-frame ones; the method was immunoSEQ multiplex PCR. The sample yields a few million clones, approximately 90% seen once. This chain connects TRBV9 to TRBJ2-2; D not resolved. The source is a man aged 18 to 29 in good health. The specimen was naive CD4+ T cells sorted from blood. Subset noted: CD45RA+ positively selected. CDR3 sequence: CASSVSPSNTGELFF. The CDR3 region has the DNA TGTGCCAGCAGCGTATCCCCCTCAAACACCGGGGAGCTGTTTTTT.